Listed below are T cell receptor beta chains from one sample, sequenced in a study of cytomegalovirus exposure and HLA in healthy donors. Assay used: immunoSEQ multiplex PCR; TCRdb lists only in-frame clones, some missing. The data show fewer than 250,000 clones, more than 70% seen once. Sequencing used PBMCs. These receptors originate from a middle-aged woman in good health and CMV-seronegative. The CDR3 runs from the conserved cysteine through the conserved F or W. The order of the fields is J gene, V gene, CDR3 protein.

TRBJ2-7 TRBV28 CASRDRGSSYEQYF
TRBJ2-1 TRBV6-5 CASSYKVETYNEQFF
TRBJ1-1 TRBV9 CASSVETGKAFF
TRBJ1-2 TRBV19 CASRGRGHGYTF
TRBJ2-7 TRBV29-1 CSVLGQGRHEQYF
TRBJ2-1 TRBV6-1 CASSLDPGSYNEQFF
TRBJ1-2 TRBV7-2 CASSRPGQLYYGYTF
TRBJ2-7 TRBV2 CASSEVLPGGEQYF
TRBJ2-1 TRBV30 CAWSSPGLAFKDEQFF
TRBJ2-2 TRBV4-1 CASSPPGQQRELFF
TRBJ1-2 TRBV27 CASSLNRVESGYTF